Listed here are 27 T cell receptor beta chains from one sample, sequenced in a study of shared clonotypes between healthy human individuals. Repertoires were generated with immunoSEQ multiplex PCR, while TCRdb's copy carries only in-frame clones and drops some. The table records roughly 700,000 clones, approximately 79% of them present only once. Input material: memory CD4+ T cells sorted from blood. Subset of the sample: CD45RA-negative fraction. These receptors all stem from a woman under 40 in good health.

This sequence joins TRBV7-9 and TRBJ2-5, with 7 bases identical to TRBD2. This CDR3 has 14 residues. Per germline, CDR1 SEHNR and CDR2 FQNEAQ (reference sequence). V lost 3 bases, J lost 2 bases, and 3 bases stayed unmatched. The CDR3 DNA follows: TGTGCCAGCAGCTTCTTCGGGGGGCAAGAGACCCAGTACTTC. Amino acid sequence: CASSFFGGQETQYF.

In this sample, this clone turned up a few times. The chain has TRBV28 and TRBJ2-5; the D call may be TRBD1 or TRBD2 (6 bases each). CDR3 length equals 14 residues. Germline values: CDR1 MDHEN, CDR2 SYDVKM. The V end lost 8 bases, the J end lost 6 bases, and 19 bases lay between the germline ends. The DNA for the CDR3 is TGTGCCAGCGGACCGGGGGCACTGGGCAAGACCCAGTACTTC. It is translated as CASGPGALGKTQYF.

Worth noting for this clone: Germline is not matched at one junction end, which may reflect a read error. J is TRBJ2-7 and V is TRBV4-2; 7 nucleotides agree with TRBD1. The CDR3 covers 15 residues. Germline V gene data show CDR1 as LGHNA and CDR2 as YNFKEQ. CDR3 amino acids: CASSQDTGPGQSRSF. CDR3 DNA sequence: TGTGCCAGCAGCCAAGATACTGGGCCGGGACAGTCTCGTTCATTC.

The V gene is TRBV19, the J gene TRBJ1-4; 7 nucleotides line up with TRBD1. Losses at the gene ends were 10 bases for V and 6 bases for J; bases not matched to a gene: 26. Germline CDR1 LNHDA, CDR2 SQIVND (reference sequence). There are 19 residues in the CDR3. CDR3 loop: CATQPRTYTGARRDEKLFF. CDR3 sequence (DNA): TGTGCCACTCAACCCAGGACGTACACAGGGGCGCGACGGGATGAAAAACTGTTTTTT.

V and J are TRBV2 and TRBJ1-4; D is unclear. Looked up from germline, CDR1 is SNHLY and CDR2 is FYNNEI. Trimming took off 2 bases at V and 0 bases at J, with 7 bases between the two ends. The CDR3 covers 15 residues. CDR3 bases: TGTGCCAGCAGTGAAAGCCCAGCAACTAATGAAAAACTGTTTTTT. Its translation is CASSESPATNEKLFF.

The rearrangement joins TRBV27 to TRBJ2-3; 11 nucleotides match TRBD1. V shed 5 bases, J shed 6 bases, and the junction held 7 bases outside the gene matches. CDR1 is MNHEY, CDR2 SMNVEV, per germline (reference sequence). This CDR3 region has 15 residues. In DNA, the CDR3 is TGTGCCAGCAGTCTCCCGGGACAGGGGGATGATACGCAGTATTTT. Translating it yields CASSLPGQGDDTQYF.

The rearrangement joins TRBV6-1 to TRBJ1-5; tentative D call: TRBD1 (5 bases). Per the germline V gene, CDR1 is MNHNS and CDR2 is SASEGT. The CDR3 sequence is 13 residues long. V lost 7 bases and J 10 bases, leaving 17 bases between the germline ends. The CDR3: CASIRDPVSPQHF. In DNA form, the CDR3 reads TGTGCCAGCATCCGGGACCCCGTTTCTCCCCAGCATTTT.

The CDR3 DNA is TGTGCCAGCAGTGAGGACAGGGGGCTCCCCAAAAACATTCAGTACTTC. This codes for CASSEDRGLPKNIQYF. The chain joins TRBV25-1 to TRBJ2-4; TRBD1 matches 11 bases. Germline V gene data show CDR1 as MGHDK and CDR2 as SYGVNS. V dropped 3 bases and J dropped 2; count of bases not matched to a gene: 3. The CDR3 sequence is 16 residues long. The complete variable domain, with remaining parts taken from reference TRBV25-1 and TRBJ2-4, reads EADIYQTPRYLVIGTGKKITLECSQTMGHDKMYWYQQDPGMELHLIHYSYGVNSTEKGDLSSESTVSRIRTEHFPLTLESARPSHTSQYLCASSEDRGLPKNIQYFGAGTRLSVL.

The sample holds a few counts of this clone. V is TRBV5-4 and J is TRBJ2-1, with D perhaps TRBD2 (6 bases). This CDR3 comprises 16 residues. Per the germline V gene, CDR1 is SGHNT and CDR2 is YYREEE (reference sequence). The V and J ends lost 0 bases and 7 bases respectively, with 17 bases between them. The CDR3 here is CASSLERARSLNEQFF. In DNA form, the CDR3 reads TGTGCCAGCAGCTTGGAGCGGGCCCGCTCCCTAAATGAGCAGTTCTTC.

In this sample, this clone turned up a few times. J is TRBJ1-2 and V is TRBV7-2, with D maybe TRBD1 (5 bases). The germline V gene encodes CDR1 SGHTA and CDR2 FQGNSA. Trimming left V 5 bases short and J 4 bases short, with 17 bases between. The CDR3 is 15 amino acids. The chain's CDR3 is CASSRHGGGIYGYTF. In nucleotides, the CDR3 is TGTGCCAGCAGCCGTCATGGGGGGGGTATCTATGGCTACACCTTC.

The rearrangement uses TRBV10-3 and TRBJ2-3, with 9 bases fitting TRBD1. The V and J ends lost 7 bases and 4 bases, in that order; junction bases with no gene match: 9. There are 15 residues in the CDR3. Germline lookup yields CDR1 ENHRY and CDR2 SYGVKD. The CDR3 region has the DNA TGTGCCATCAACGCGGCGACAGGGGGGTCAGATACGCAGTATTTT. It is translated as CAINAATGGSDTQYF.

The chain couples TRBV28 to TRBJ2-5, with unresolved D. The germline V gene encodes CDR1 MDHEN and CDR2 SYDVKM. Trimming cost V 1 base and J 2 bases, with 8 bases left between them. The CDR3 sequence is 14 residues long. Here the CDR3 DNA reads TGTGCCAGCAGTTTATCGGGCAGGCAAGAGACCCAGTACTTC. Protein: CASSLSGRQETQYF.

CDR3 sequence: CASSPGSPVETQYF. For the CDR3, the DNA is TGTGCCAGCTCACCCGGGTCTCCGGTTGAGACCCAGTACTTC. The J gene is TRBJ2-5, the V gene TRBV18; no definite D call. The germline V gene has CDR1 KGHSH and CDR2 LQKENI. The CDR3 length is 14 residues. Between the trimmed V and J ends, which lost 3 bases and 5 bases, there was a span of 13 bases.

The chain couples TRBV5-1 to TRBJ2-7; TRBD2 matches at 12 bases. Germline CDR1 is SGHRS and CDR2 is YFSETQ. This CDR3 is built from 16 residues. Trimming cost V 2 bases and J 2 bases; bases outside gene matches: 5. The CDR3 sequence is CASSFRTSGTPYEQYF. The DNA of the CDR3 is TGCGCCAGCAGCTTTCGGACTAGCGGGACCCCCTACGAGCAGTACTTC.

With regard to this clone: The sample holds other DNA sequences that translate to the same CDR3. The V call is TRBV5-8, the J call TRBJ2-7; the D is unclear. The CDR3 is 12 residues long. V lost 4 bases and J 0 bases, leaving 5 bases between the germline ends. Looked up from germline, CDR1 is SGHTS and CDR2 is YDEGEE. CDR3 residues: CASSPSSYEQYF. The CDR3 DNA sequence: TGTGCCAGCAGCCCCAGCTCCTACGAGCAGTACTTC. Full variable domain (remainder filled in from reference TRBV5-8 and TRBJ2-7): EAGVTQSPTHLIKTRGQQATLRCSPISGHTSVYWYQQALGLGLQFLLWYDEGEERNRGNFPPRFSGRQFPNYSSELNVNALELEDSALYLCASSPSSYEQYFGPGTRLTVT.

The CDR3 protein is CASSLRLAGVLPPETQYF. CDR3 nucleotides: TGTGCCAGCAGCCTAAGACTAGCGGGAGTTTTACCTCCTGAGACCCAGTACTTC. The gene calls are TRBV7-6 and TRBJ2-5, with TRBD2 identical over 12 bases. The CDR3 length is 18 residues. V lost 5 bases to trimming and J lost 5 bases; unmatched junction nucleotides: 15. Germline lookup yields CDR1 SGHVS and CDR2 FNYEAQ.

This clone was observed once. This chain links TRBV7-6 with TRBJ2-3; maybe TRBD2 (6 bases). Germline CDR1 reads SGHVS; CDR2 reads FNYEAQ. The CDR3 covers 13 residues. V dropped 4 bases and J dropped 4 bases, with 9 bases sitting between them. This CDR3 is CASSSGSSDTQYF. CDR3 nucleotide sequence: TGTGCCAGCAGCTCCGGGAGCTCAGATACGCAGTATTTT.

Points on this clone: Other nucleotide sequences in the sample specify the same CDR3. V and J are TRBV5-1 and TRBJ2-7; D gene uncertain. Per the germline V gene, CDR1 is SGHRS and CDR2 is YFSETQ. The CDR3 extends over 14 amino acids. The V and J ends lost 0 bases and 0 bases respectively, with 7 bases between them. The CDR3 reads CASSLVVSSYEQYF. The DNA for the CDR3 is TGCGCCAGCAGCTTGGTGGTCAGCTCCTACGAGCAGTACTTC. Based on the CDR3 plus reference TRBV5-1 and TRBJ2-7, the full variable domain is KAGVTQTPRYLIKTRGQQVTLSCSPISGHRSVSWYQQTPGQGLQFLFEYFSETQRNKGNFPGRFSGRQFSNSRSEMNVSTLELGDSALYLCASSLVVSSYEQYFGPGTRLTVT.

The chain couples TRBV2 to TRBJ2-6, with 7 positions matching TRBD1. The CDR3 contains 15 residues. The junction had 6 bases not matched to a gene; V was cut back by 8 bases and J by 2 bases. The germline V gene has CDR1 SNHLY and CDR2 FYNNEI. The CDR3 here is CASGKQGTGANVLTF. The CDR3 DNA is TGTGCCAGCGGAAAACAGGGGACTGGGGCCAACGTCCTGACTTTC. The full variable domain, completed using reference TRBV2 and TRBJ2-6, is EPEVTQTPSHQVTQMGQEVILRCVPISNHLYFYWYRQILGQKVEFLVSFYNNEISEKSEIFDDQFSVERPDGSNFTLKIRSTKLEDSAMYFCASGKQGTGANVLTFGAGSRLTVL.

V usage is TRBV2 and J usage is TRBJ1-5, with 11 positions matching TRBD1. CDR3 length equals 15 residues. V lost 8 bases and J lost 2; bases outside the gene matches: 5. Per germline, CDR1 SNHLY and CDR2 FYNNEI. The CDR3 DNA reads TGTGCCAGCGGGGGACAGGGGGTAGGCAATCAGCCCCAGCATTTT. As protein: CASGGQGVGNQPQHF.

This clone was seen just once. This sequence joins TRBV5-5 and TRBJ2-7, with a tentative D call TRBD2 (6 bases). Germline V CDR1 and CDR2: SGHKS, YYEKEE (reference sequence). The CDR3 covers 12 residues. Trimming removed 1 base from V and 9 bases from J, with 11 bases in between. The CDR3 loop is CASSLSEGRQYF. DNA of the CDR3: TGTGCCAGCAGCTTGTCGGAGGGACGGCAGTACTTC. Based on the CDR3 plus reference TRBV5-5 and TRBJ2-7, the full variable domain is DAGVTQSPTHLIKTRGQQVTLRCSPISGHKSVSWYQQVLGQGPQFIFQYYEKEERGRGNFPDRFSARQFPNYSSELNVNALLLGDSALYLCASSLSEGRQYFGPGTRLTVT.

V is TRBV5-6 and J is TRBJ1-1; 8 bases are a match to TRBD1. V lost 2 bases to trimming and J lost 5 bases; unmatched junction nucleotides: 8. Germline loops: CDR1 SGHDT, CDR2 YYEEEE. The CDR3 length is 15 residues. As DNA, the CDR3 is TGTGCCAGCAGCTTCAGGGCCACAGGGGGGACTGAAGCTTTCTTT. Its protein product is CASSFRATGGTEAFF.

This chain uses TRBV18 with TRBJ2-4, with 9 positions matching TRBD1. Trimming took 6 bases from V and 8 from J; bases not matched to a gene: 8. CDR3 length: 14 residues. Germline values: CDR1 KGHSH, CDR2 LQKENI. CDR3 sequence reads: CASSAGTGRDIQYF. The CDR3 bases are TGTGCCAGCTCCGCCGGGACAGGGAGGGACATTCAGTACTTC.

This clone has just one count. V usage is TRBV7-2 and J usage is TRBJ1-2; 9 bases align to TRBD1. The CDR3 sequence is 14 residues long. Trimming removed 5 bases from V and 4 bases from J; junction bases left unmatched: 5. The germline CDR1 and CDR2 sequences are SGHTA and FQGNSA. This CDR3 reads CASSPETGGYGYTF. The CDR3 DNA is TGTGCCAGCAGCCCGGAGACAGGGGGCTATGGCTACACCTTC.

Details on this clone: The same CDR3 arises from other DNA sequences in this sample as well. V and J are TRBV18 and TRBJ1-4, with 7 bases lining up with TRBD1. Germline V gives CDR1 KGHSH, CDR2 LQKENI. The CDR3 contains 14 residues. V lost 3 bases, J lost 5 bases, and 3 bases stayed unmatched. CDR3 DNA sequence: TGTGCCAGCTCACCGGGACAGCCAAATGAAAAACTGTTTTTT. Protein product: CASSPGQPNEKLFF.

The CDR3 DNA sequence: TGTGCCAGCAGCTTTAACAGCGCCTACGAGCAGTACTTC. As protein: CASSFNSAYEQYF. This sequence joins TRBV11-2 and TRBJ2-7; D ambiguous. The CDR3 runs to 13 residues. V was clipped by 3 bases and J by 2 bases, with 8 bases between them. Germline V CDR1 and CDR2: SGHAT, FQNNGV.

This chain uses TRBV4-1 with TRBJ2-1; tentative D call: TRBD2 (6 bases). The CDR3 runs 14 residues. Germline CDR1 is MGHRA and CDR2 is YSYEKL. Deletions cut 3 bases from V and 10 bases from J, with 16 bases between. Here the CDR3 reads CASSHGGLPTEQFF. As DNA, the CDR3 is TGCGCCAGCAGCCACGGGGGACTGCCCACGGAGCAGTTCTTC.